The present entry profiles one TCR beta chain with its context. What it binds is unknown. The CDR3 has 15 residues. Germline V CDR1 and CDR2: SEHNR, FQNEAQ (reference sequence). V dropped 1 base and J dropped 2 bases, with 11 bases sitting between them. The data derive from a study of cytomegalovirus exposure and HLA in healthy donors. Findings and limits, study-wide: It emerged from a later analysis that several of the most significant clusters appeared to be linked to common viral pathogens.

The primer mix had 60 Vbeta and 13 Jbeta primers. Measured with immunoSEQ multiplex PCR; TCRdb has only the in-frame clones, and not every one. Its clone listing holds some 120,000 clones. This rearrangement joins TRBV7-9 to TRBJ1-2; D unresolved. Input material: PBMCs. This receptor was obtained from a man under 40 in good health and CMV-seronegative. The CDR3 protein is CASSLGLIENYGYTF. Here the CDR3 DNA reads TGTGCCAGCAGCTTAGGACTTATTGAGAACTATGGCTACACCTTC.